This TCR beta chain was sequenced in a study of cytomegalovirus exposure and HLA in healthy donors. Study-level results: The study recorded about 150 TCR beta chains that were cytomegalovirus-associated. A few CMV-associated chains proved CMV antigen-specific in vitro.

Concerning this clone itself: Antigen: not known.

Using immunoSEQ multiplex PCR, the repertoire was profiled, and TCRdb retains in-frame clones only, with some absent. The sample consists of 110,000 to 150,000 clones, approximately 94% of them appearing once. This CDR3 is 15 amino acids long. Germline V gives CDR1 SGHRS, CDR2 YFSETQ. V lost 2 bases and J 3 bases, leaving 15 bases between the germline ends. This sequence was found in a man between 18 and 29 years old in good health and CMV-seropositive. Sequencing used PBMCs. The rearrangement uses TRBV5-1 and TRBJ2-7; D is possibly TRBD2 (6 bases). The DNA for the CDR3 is TGCGCCAGCAGCTTAAGCGTCGCGGGACTCTACGAGCAGTACTTC. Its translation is CASSLSVAGLYEQYF.